These 10 T cell receptor beta chains were all obtained from the same sample, sequenced in a study of T-cell reconstitution after alpha-beta-depleted transplantation in children. For TCRbeta, the library was prepared with unique molecular identifiers. Using its own MiXCR run on the PCR reads, TCRdb lists one record per CDR3 protein. The table lists around 580,000 distinct CDR3 sequences, roughly 23% of them singletons. The starting material was PBMCs, mostly from graft donor cells, obtained 360 days after TCRalphabeta/CD19-depleted stem cell transplant. The source of these receptors is a boy in the first two years of life who had a stem cell transplant for acute myeloid leukemia, so the T cells may come from the graft donor.

This clonotype came up many times. The CDR3 DNA is TGTGCCAGCAGCTTTACAGGGTCAGGAGATGGCTACACCTTC. As protein: CASSFTGSGDGYTF. The chain has TRBV7-6 and TRBJ1-2, with D maybe TRBD1 (6 bases). Trimming pared 3 bases from V and 6 bases from J, leaving 14 bases between. Germline loops: CDR1 SGHVS, CDR2 FNYEAQ. The CDR3 consists of 14 residues.

In this sample, this clonotype turned up a few times. The V call is TRBV6-5, the J call TRBJ2-2; 8 positions match TRBD1. Germline V gene data show CDR1 as MNHEY and CDR2 as SVGAGI. Unmatched junction bases numbered 13, after V lost 0 bases and J lost 7 bases. This CDR3 has 18 residues. The CDR3 DNA is TGTGCCAGCAGTTACTCGAGGGTTGGCAGGGGGCGGGTCGGGGAGCTGTTTTTT. This sequence encodes CASSYSRVGRGRVGELFF.

This chain joins TRBV4-2 and TRBJ2-1, with a tentative D call TRBD2 (6 bases). The ends were cut back, 4 bases at V and 4 bases at J, with 17 bases in the middle. CDR1 LGHNA and CDR2 YNFKEQ come from the germline V gene. CDR3 length: 16 residues. CDR3 residues: CASSPGRDGVYNEQFF. CDR3 bases: TGTGCCAGCAGCCCTGGGCGGGACGGGGTTTACAATGAGCAGTTCTTC.

This clonotype has more than one count but fewer than ten. This chain links TRBV7-6 with TRBJ2-5, with D unresolved. Trimming shortened V by 5 bases and J by 4 bases, and 11 bases separated the two germline ends. CDR3 length: 13 amino acids. Germline loops: CDR1 SGHVS, CDR2 FNYEAQ. The CDR3 nucleotides are TGTGCCAGCAGCCCCGAGATAGGAGAGACCCAGTACTTC. Protein product: CASSPEIGETQYF.

The chain has TRBV9 and TRBJ2-3; TRBD2 agrees at 7 bases. CDR3 size: 12 residues. J was trimmed by 5 bases and V by 4 bases; bases with no gene match: 1. The V gene's germline CDR1 is SGDLS and CDR2 YYNGEE. CDR3 nucleotide sequence: TGTGCCAGCAGCCAGCGGGAAGATACGCAGTATTTT. As protein: CASSQREDTQYF.

V gene TRBV5-1 combines with J gene TRBJ2-5; D is uncertain. CDR3 length equals 14 residues. Germline V lookup: CDR1 SGHRS, CDR2 YFSETQ. V shed 7 bases and J shed 2 bases, with 15 bases lying between them. The CDR3 region has the DNA TGCGCCAGCTTAATGCAAAAAAAGCAAGAGACCCAGTACTTC. Its translation is CASLMQKKQETQYF.

The chain has TRBV18 and TRBJ2-7; TRBD1 aligns across 7 bases. CDR3 length equals 12 residues. Germline V gives CDR1 KGHSH, CDR2 LQKENI. Unmatched junction bases numbered 0, after V lost 5 bases and J lost 2 bases. CDR3 protein: CASSGQAYEQYV. Here the CDR3 DNA reads TGTGCCAGCTCAGGACAGGCCTACGAGCAGTACGTC.

In its sample, this clonotype was seen many times. This rearrangement joins TRBV20-1 to TRBJ2-7; D gene ambiguous. V lost 0 bases, J lost 3 bases, and 12 bases lay in between. The CDR3 totals 14 residues. Per the germline V gene, CDR1 is DFQATT and CDR2 is SNEGSKA (reference sequence). CDR3 sequence reads: CSARDTRVGYEQYF. CDR3 in DNA: TGCAGTGCTAGAGACACCCGGGTAGGCTACGAGCAGTACTTC.

The gene calls are TRBV12-3 or TRBV12-4 and TRBJ2-1; D perhaps matches TRBD2 (7 bases). With 3 bases removed from V and 7 bases from J, the gap between germline ends came to 16 bases. CDR3 length equals 15 residues. The CDR3 DNA reads TGTGCCAGCAGTTTTAAGGGGGGGGGCCTGAATGAGCAGTTCTTC. Protein: CASSFKGGGLNEQFF.

This clonotype occurred many times. V usage is TRBV20-1 and J usage is TRBJ1-1; D not resolved. The germline CDR1 and CDR2 sequences are DFQATT and SNEGSKA (reference sequence). The CDR3 length is 12 residues. V was trimmed by 3 bases and J by 6 bases, leaving 11 bases between them. The CDR3: CSARTPLSEAFF. CDR3 bases: TGCAGTGCTAGGACACCCCTTTCTGAAGCTTTCTTT.